This T cell receptor beta chain was captured in a study of tumor-infiltrating lymphocytes in primary liver carcinoma. Overall study: Patients comprised men and women whose ages fell between 30 and 69 years.

A single count supports this clonotype. Both RNA and DNA were isolated together from around 20-30 mg of bulk tissue that had not been sorted. The patients had histopathologically diagnosed primary liver carcinoma, and their disease was treated by surgical resection. TCR beta cDNA came from roughly 0.45 ug total RNA, primed with a constant-region primer. Slightly modified ARM-PCR, run as three nested multiplex PCR rounds, produced the TCR beta libraries. In the first two PCR rounds, TRBV1-TRBV30 forward primers were paired with a C-beta reverse primer, and each round lasted about 9 cycles. TCRdb re-called the multiplex PCR reads with MiXCR, one entry per CDR3 protein. The table lists roughly 190,000 distinct CDR3 sequences, about 85% of them singletons. The CDR3 contains 14 residues. The V end lost 0 bases, the J end lost 1 base, and 6 bases lay between the germline ends. The germline V gene encodes CDR1 SGHNT and CDR2 YENEEA.

Sequences were obtained from tumor tissue from primary liver carcinoma. The sequence came from a middle-aged man with primary liver carcinoma and hepatitis B virus infection. The V and J genes are TRBV11-3 and TRBJ2-5; D gene ambiguous. The CDR3 is CASSLDGSQETQYF. CDR3 in DNA: TGTGCCAGCAGCTTAGATGGGTCCCAAGAGACCCAGTACTTC.